The clone carrying this T cell receptor beta chain was counted between two and nine times. What it binds is not known. This sample is part of a study of beta chain features in type 1 diabetes. Whole-study context: Sorted cells from all samples, numbering approximately 100 million, were examined. General study points: Small HLA sub-analyses could not settle whether HLA shapes TCRB rearrangement. Moderately but significantly shorter TCRB CDR3s were found in Type 1 diabetes patients in all four CD4+ subsets.

Germline V lookup: CDR1 SGHTA, CDR2 FQGNSA. The CDR3 is made up of 15 amino acids. Trimming cost V 6 bases and J 3 bases; bases outside gene matches: 5. It was one heparinised blood draw, averaging around 120 mL, that each donor gave. Expressed TCRB transcripts were sequenced after all isolated RNA was converted to cDNA. The data were produced by immunoSEQ multiplex PCR, yet TCRdb's version contains in-frame clones alone and is incomplete. This table has some 350,000 clones, over 8.5% appearing once. This sequence joins TRBV7-2 and TRBJ2-2, with 9 positions matching TRBD2. The origin of this receptor is a man aged 25-45 years with type 1 diabetes. The sequenced sample was central memory CD4+ T cells from blood. CDR3 sequence reads: CASSLREGHTGELFF. In DNA form, the CDR3 reads TGTGCCAGCAGTCTGCGGGAGGGCCACACCGGGGAGCTGTTTTTT.